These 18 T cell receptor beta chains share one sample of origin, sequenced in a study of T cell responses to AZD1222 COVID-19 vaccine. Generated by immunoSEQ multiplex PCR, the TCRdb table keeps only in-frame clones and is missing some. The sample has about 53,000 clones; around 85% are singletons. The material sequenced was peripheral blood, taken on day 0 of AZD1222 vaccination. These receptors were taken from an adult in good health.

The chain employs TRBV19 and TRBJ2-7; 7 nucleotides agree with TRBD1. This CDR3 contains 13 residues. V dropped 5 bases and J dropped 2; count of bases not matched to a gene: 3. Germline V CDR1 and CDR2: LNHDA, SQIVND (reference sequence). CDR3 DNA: TGTGCCAGTAGTCGGCAGGGGGCCTACGAGCAGTACTTC. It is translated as CASSRQGAYEQYF. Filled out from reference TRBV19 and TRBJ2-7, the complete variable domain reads DGGITQSPKYLFRKEGQNVTLSCEQNLNHDAMYWYRQDPGQGLRLIYYSQIVNDFQKGDIAEGYSVSREKKESFPLTVTSAQKNPTAFYLCASSRQGAYEQYFGPGTRLTVT.

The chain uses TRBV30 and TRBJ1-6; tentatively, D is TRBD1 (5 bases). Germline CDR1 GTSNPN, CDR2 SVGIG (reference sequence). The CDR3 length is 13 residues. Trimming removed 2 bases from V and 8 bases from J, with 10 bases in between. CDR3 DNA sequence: TGTGCCTGGAGTCGGCAGGGTGATTCACCCCTCCACTTT. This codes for CAWSRQGDSPLHF.

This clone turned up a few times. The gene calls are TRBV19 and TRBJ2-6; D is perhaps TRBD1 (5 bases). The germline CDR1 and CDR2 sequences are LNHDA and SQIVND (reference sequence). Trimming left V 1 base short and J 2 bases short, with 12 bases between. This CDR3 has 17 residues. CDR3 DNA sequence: TGTGCCAGTAGTATAGTTACAGGACCAACTGGGGCCAACGTCCTGACTTTC. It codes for CASSIVTGPTGANVLTF.

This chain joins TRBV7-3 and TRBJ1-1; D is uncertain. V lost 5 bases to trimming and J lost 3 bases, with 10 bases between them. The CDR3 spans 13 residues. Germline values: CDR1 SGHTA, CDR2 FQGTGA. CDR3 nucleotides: TGTGCCAGCAGCCCAAGGCGCGACACTGAAGCTTTCTTT. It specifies CASSPRRDTEAFF.

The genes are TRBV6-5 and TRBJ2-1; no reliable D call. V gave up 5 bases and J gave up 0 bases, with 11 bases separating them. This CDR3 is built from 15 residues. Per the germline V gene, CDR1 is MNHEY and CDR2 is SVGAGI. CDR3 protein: CASSTSTDSYNEQFF. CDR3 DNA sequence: TGTGCCAGCAGTACGTCAACGGACTCCTACAATGAGCAGTTCTTC.

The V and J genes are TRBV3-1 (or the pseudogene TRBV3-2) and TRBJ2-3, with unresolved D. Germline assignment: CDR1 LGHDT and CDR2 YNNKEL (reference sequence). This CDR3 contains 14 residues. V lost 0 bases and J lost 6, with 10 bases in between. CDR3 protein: CASSQEVRTDTQYF. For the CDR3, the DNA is TGTGCCAGCAGCCAAGAGGTTAGAACGGATACGCAGTATTTT.

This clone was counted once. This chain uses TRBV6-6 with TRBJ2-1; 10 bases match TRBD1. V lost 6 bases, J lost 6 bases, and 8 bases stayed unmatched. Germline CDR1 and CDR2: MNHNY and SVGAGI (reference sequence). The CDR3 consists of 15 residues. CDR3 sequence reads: CASSPGQGGGNEQFF. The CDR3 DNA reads TGTGCCAGCAGCCCCGGACAGGGGGGCGGCAATGAGCAGTTCTTC.

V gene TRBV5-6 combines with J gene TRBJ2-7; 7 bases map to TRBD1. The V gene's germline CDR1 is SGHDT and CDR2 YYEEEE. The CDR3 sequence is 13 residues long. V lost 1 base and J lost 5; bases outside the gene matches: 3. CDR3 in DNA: TGTGCCAGCAGCTTGCCCGGGACAGACGAGCAGTACTTC. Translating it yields CASSLPGTDEQYF.

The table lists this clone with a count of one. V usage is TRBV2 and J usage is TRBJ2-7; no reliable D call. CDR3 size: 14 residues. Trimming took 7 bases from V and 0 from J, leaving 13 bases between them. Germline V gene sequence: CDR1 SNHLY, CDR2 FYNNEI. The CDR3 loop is CASIISSDSYEQYF. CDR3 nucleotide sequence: TGTGCCAGCATCATTTCCTCTGACTCCTACGAGCAGTACTTC.

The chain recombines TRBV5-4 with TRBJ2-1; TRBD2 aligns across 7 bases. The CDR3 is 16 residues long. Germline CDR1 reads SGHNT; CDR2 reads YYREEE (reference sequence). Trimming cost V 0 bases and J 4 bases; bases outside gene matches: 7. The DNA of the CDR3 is TGTGCCAGCAGCTTGGTTCCGCGGGAGAGTTACAATGAGCAGTTCTTC. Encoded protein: CASSLVPRESYNEQFF.

As DNA, the CDR3 is TGTGCCAGCAGTTTGGGGGAACAGGGGAGAGGGGAGACCCAGTACTTC. As protein: CASSLGEQGRGETQYF. The rearrangement uses TRBV28 and TRBJ2-5; the match to TRBD1 covers 7 bases. After removal of 3 bases from V and 5 bases from J, the junction contained 12 bases not matched to a gene. The CDR3 length is 16 residues. Germline V gene data show CDR1 as MDHEN and CDR2 as SYDVKM.

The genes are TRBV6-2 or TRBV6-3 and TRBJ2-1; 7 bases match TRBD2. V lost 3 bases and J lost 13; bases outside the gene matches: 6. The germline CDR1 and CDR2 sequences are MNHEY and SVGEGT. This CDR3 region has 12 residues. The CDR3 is CASSYGREFQFF. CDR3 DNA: TGTGCCAGCAGTTATGGGCGGGAGTTCCAGTTCTTC.

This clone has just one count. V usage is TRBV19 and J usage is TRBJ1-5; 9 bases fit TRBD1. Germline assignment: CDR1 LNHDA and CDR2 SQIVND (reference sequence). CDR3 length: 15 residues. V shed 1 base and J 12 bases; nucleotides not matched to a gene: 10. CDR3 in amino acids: CASSIGGTGFVCQHF. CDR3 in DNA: TGTGCCAGTAGTATAGGGGGGACAGGGTTTGTTTGCCAGCATTTT.

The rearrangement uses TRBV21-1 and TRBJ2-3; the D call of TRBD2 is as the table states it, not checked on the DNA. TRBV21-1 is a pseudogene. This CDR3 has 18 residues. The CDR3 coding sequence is TGTGCCAGCAGCAAATGTGGTAGCGGGGGTGCGGGCACAGATACGCAGTATTTT. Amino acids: CASSKCGSGGAGTDTQYF.

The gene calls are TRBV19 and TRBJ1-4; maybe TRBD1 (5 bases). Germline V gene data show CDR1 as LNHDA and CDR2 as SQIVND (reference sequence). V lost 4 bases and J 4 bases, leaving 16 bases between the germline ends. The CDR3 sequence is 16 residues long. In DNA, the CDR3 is TGTGCCAGTAGTAGACCGGGGGACGGTGGTAATGAAAAACTGTTTTTT. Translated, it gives CASSRPGDGGNEKLFF.

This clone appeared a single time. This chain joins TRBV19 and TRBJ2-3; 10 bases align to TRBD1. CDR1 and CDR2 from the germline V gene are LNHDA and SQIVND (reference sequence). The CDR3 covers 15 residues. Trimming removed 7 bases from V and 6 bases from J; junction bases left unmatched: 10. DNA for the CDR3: TGTGCCAGTATGGCTGGGACAGGGGATACCGATACGCAGTATTTT. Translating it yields CASMAGTGDTDTQYF.

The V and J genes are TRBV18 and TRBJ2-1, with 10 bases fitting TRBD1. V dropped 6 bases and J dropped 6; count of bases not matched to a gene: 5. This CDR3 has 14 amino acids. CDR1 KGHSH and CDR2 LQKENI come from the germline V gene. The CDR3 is CASSPGTGANEQFF. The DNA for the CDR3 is TGTGCCAGCTCCCCCGGGACAGGGGCCAATGAGCAGTTCTTC.

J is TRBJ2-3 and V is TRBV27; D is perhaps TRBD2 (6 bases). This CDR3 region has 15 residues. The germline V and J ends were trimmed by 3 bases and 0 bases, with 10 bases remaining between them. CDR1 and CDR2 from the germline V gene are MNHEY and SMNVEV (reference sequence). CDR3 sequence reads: CASSLGLRSTDTQYF. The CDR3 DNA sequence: TGTGCCAGCAGTTTGGGACTTCGTAGCACAGATACGCAGTATTTT.